The clone carrying this TCR beta chain was counted at least ten times. The antigen is not known. The record originates from a study of T cells after yellow fever vaccination. The overall study: Fractions containing few cells were prepared with SMART-Seq v4 Ultra Low Input. Study-level points and caveats: The bulk population could contribute abundant contaminating clonotypes to FACS-sorted repertoires.

Via MiXCR, TCRdb re-called the 5' RACE reads, giving one row per CDR3 protein. There are 350,000 to 450,000 distinct CDR3 sequences in the sample; roughly 6.1% occur only once, and about 15% lies in the top ten. The V end was cut by 6 bases, the J end by 7 bases, with 17 bases between. This CDR3 has 14 amino acids. Per germline, CDR1 MNHNS and CDR2 SASEGT. This sequence originates from a man aged 25 to 40 who received the YFV17D yellow fever vaccine. The chain uses TRBV6-1 and TRBJ2-3, with D perhaps assigned TRBD1 or TRBD2 (5 bases each). The sequencing here drew on PBMCs, taken 5 days after the yellow fever booster vaccination. The CDR3 nucleotides are TGTGCCAGCAGCCCCGGGGCTACGACACATACGCAGTATTTT. It codes for CASSPGATTHTQYF.